The 27 T cell receptor beta chains presented below share a single source sample, sequenced in a study of blood T cells in healthy people across ages. A J-beta primer mix and a sample-barcoded 5' primer were used in a second PCR of about 7 to 12 cycles. A single record per CDR3 protein comes from TCRdb applying MiXCR to the 5' RACE reads. This table holds almost 1 million distinct CDR3 sequences, 45% to 60% found once. Sequencing used blood. The receptors come from an older woman in good health.

The chain recombines TRBV4-2 with TRBJ2-1; 10 positions agree with TRBD2. The CDR3 covers 16 residues. CDR1 is LGHNA, CDR2 YNFKEQ, per germline. Trimming cost V 0 bases and J 12 bases; bases outside gene matches: 11. This CDR3 is CASSQDGSGLALMQFF. Here the CDR3 DNA reads TGTGCCAGCAGCCAAGATGGGTCGGGACTAGCGTTGATGCAGTTCTTC.

The sample holds a few counts of this clonotype. The chain uses TRBV29-1 and TRBJ1-1, with D tentatively TRBD1 (6 bases). This CDR3 contains 12 residues. Between the trimmed V and J ends, which lost 6 bases and 3 bases, there was a span of 11 bases. Germline V lookup: CDR1 SQVTM, CDR2 ANQGSEA. CDR3 nucleotide sequence: TGCAGCGTAGTACCAGGGGACACTGAAGCTTTCTTT. Translating it yields CSVVPGDTEAFF. Variable domain in full (rest from reference TRBV29-1 and TRBJ1-1): SAVISQKPSRDICQRGTSLTIQCQVDSQVTMMFWYRQQPGQSLTLIATANQGSEATYESGFVIDKFPISRPNLTFSTLTVSNMSPEDSSIYLCSVVPGDTEAFFGQGTRLTVV.

Points on this clonotype: A read error may account for a junction end that differs from germline. The CDR3 DNA sequence: TGTGCCGGCAGTGGGGGGAGGGGACTAGCGGACTTCTACTCCTACGAGCAGTACTTC. Amino acid sequence: CAGSGGRGLADFYSYEQYF. The chain employs TRBV12-3 or TRBV12-4 and TRBJ2-7, with 11 bases identical to TRBD2. This CDR3 comprises 19 residues.

The chain carries TRBV9 and TRBJ2-2; TRBD1 or TRBD2 may be the D gene (5 bases each). Looked up from germline, CDR1 is SGDLS and CDR2 is YYNGEE. This CDR3 region has 16 residues. Trimming took 2 bases from V and 8 from J, leaving 19 bases between them. In DNA, the CDR3 is TGTGCCAGCAGCGTCGCCGGGACCCCAAGGGGTGGGGAGCTGTTTTTT. Its translation is CASSVAGTPRGGELFF.

V is TRBV12-3 or TRBV12-4 and J is TRBJ2-1; 8 positions agree with TRBD2. This CDR3 spans 15 amino acids. The V gene end was trimmed by 2 bases and the J gene end by 6 bases; junction bases not matched to a gene: 6. The CDR3 DNA reads as TGTGCCAGCAGTTTACGAGCGGGAGAGTTCAATGAGCAGTTCTTC. Amino acids: CASSLRAGEFNEQFF.

J is TRBJ2-6 and V is TRBV12-3 or TRBV12-4, with 8 bases fitting TRBD1. CDR3 length: 17 amino acids. V lost 7 bases, J lost 0 bases, and 8 bases stayed unmatched. Written as DNA, the CDR3 is TGTGCCAGCAAACCCGGGACAGGCCGCTCTGGGGCCAACGTCCTGACTTTC. Amino acids: CASKPGTGRSGANVLTF.

The chain is built from TRBV20-1 and TRBJ2-1, with D possibly TRBD1 on 6 matching bases. The germline V gene encodes CDR1 DFQATT and CDR2 SNEGSKA (reference sequence). This CDR3 comprises 14 residues. The V end lost 5 bases, the J end lost 8 bases, and 19 bases lay between the germline ends. CDR3 sequence: CSALDSAFRYEQFF. CDR3 nucleotide sequence: TGCAGTGCTCTGGACAGCGCCTTTCGGTATGAGCAGTTCTTC.

This clonotype was detected once. The chain carries TRBV7-9 and TRBJ2-7; 9 bases agree with TRBD2. The end of the DNA is better explained by TRBJ2-5, so the J call may be wrong. This CDR3 contains 16 residues. The V gene's germline CDR1 is SEHNR and CDR2 FQNEAQ (reference sequence). The CDR3, as DNA: TGTGCCAGCAGCGAGACTAGCGGTAGGCGCCGAGAGACCCAGTACTTC. This encodes CASSETSGRRRETQYF.

The gene calls are TRBV25-1 and TRBJ1-3; D uncertain. This CDR3 is 17 amino acids long. V dropped 1 base and J dropped 0 bases, with 13 bases sitting between them. Germline V gives CDR1 MGHDK, CDR2 SYGVNS. The CDR3: CASSESINPSSGNTIYF. The DNA of the CDR3 is TGTGCCAGCAGTGAATCCATAAACCCTAGCTCTGGAAACACCATATATTTT.

This sequence joins TRBV25-1 and TRBJ1-6; 8 nucleotides match TRBD1. Per the germline V gene, CDR1 is MGHDK and CDR2 is SYGVNS. With 3 bases clipped from V and 10 bases from J, the junction kept 8 bases outside the gene matches. The CDR3 sequence is 15 residues long. The CDR3 DNA reads as TGTGCCAGCAGTGATACCAGGGGGCAAGGGTCACCCCTCCACTTT. This encodes CASSDTRGQGSPLHF.

In this sample, this clonotype turned up a few times. The CDR3 region is CSVKTRDADQETQYF. The CDR3 DNA follows: TGCAGCGTTAAAACCCGGGACGCGGACCAAGAGACCCAGTACTTC. The V gene is TRBV29-1, the J gene TRBJ2-5; D may match TRBD1 or TRBD2 (5 bases each). CDR3 length equals 15 residues. CDR1 and CDR2 (germline): SQVTM, ANQGSEA. Trimming stripped 5 bases from V and 0 bases from J, with 16 bases between. The full variable domain, its missing parts supplied by reference TRBV29-1 and TRBJ2-5, is SAVISQKPSRDICQRGTSLTIQCQVDSQVTMMFWYRQQPGQSLTLIATANQGSEATYESGFVIDKFPISRPNLTFSTLTVSNMSPEDSSIYLCSVKTRDADQETQYFGPGTRLLVL.

V is TRBV15 and J is TRBJ2-7; 15 bases align to TRBD2. The CDR3 is 18 amino acids. Germline CDR1 is LNHNV and CDR2 is YYDKDF (reference sequence). The trim removed 11 bases at V and 0 bases at J, leaving 14 bases unmatched. CDR3 DNA sequence: TGTGCCTCGTCCTCGGGACTAGCGGGAGGAATCAGCTCCTACGAGCAGTACTTC. It is translated as CASSSGLAGGISSYEQYF.

This rearrangement joins TRBV20-1 to TRBJ2-7; perhaps TRBD2 as D (5 bases). The CDR3 sequence is 14 residues long. V shed 1 base and J shed 7 bases, with 17 bases lying between them. The V gene's germline CDR1 is DFQATT and CDR2 SNEGSKA (reference sequence). CDR3 loop: CSARGRRSYNEQYF. The CDR3 nucleotides are TGCAGTGCTAGAGGTCGGAGGTCCTACAATGAGCAGTACTTC.

V is TRBV20-1 and J is TRBJ2-7; no firm D call. Germline V gene data show CDR1 as DFQATT and CDR2 as SNEGSKA (reference sequence). Trimming pared 2 bases from V and 0 bases from J, leaving 11 bases between. The CDR3 is 14 residues long. The CDR3: CSARSGIVSYEQYF. The CDR3 nucleotides read TGCAGTGCTAGATCAGGAATAGTCTCCTACGAGCAGTACTTC.

V usage is TRBV12-3 or TRBV12-4 and J usage is TRBJ2-1; 9 bases match TRBD2. The ends lost 8 bases at V and 5 bases at J; junction bases unmatched: 4. There are 13 residues in the CDR3. The CDR3 here is CASGGTSHNEQFF. Here the CDR3 DNA reads TGTGCCAGCGGGGGGACTAGCCACAATGAGCAGTTCTTC.

This clonotype was seen a single time. V gene TRBV7-2 combines with J gene TRBJ1-5; tentatively, D is TRBD1 (6 bases). The germline V and J ends were trimmed by 2 bases and 4 bases, with 12 bases remaining between them. This CDR3 spans 15 amino acids. CDR1 and CDR2 (germline): SGHTA, FQGNSA. The CDR3 region has the DNA TGTGCCAGCAGCTTACGGGTCGACAGGAATCAGCCCCAGCATTTT. Protein: CASSLRVDRNQPQHF.

This clonotype was counted between two and nine times. The J gene is TRBJ2-3, the V gene TRBV14; 12 positions match TRBD2. Germline CDR1 SGHDN, CDR2 FVKESK. The ends lost 1 base at V and 2 bases at J; junction bases unmatched: 4. The CDR3 totals 17 residues. CDR3 sequence: CASSQGLAGGHTDTQYF. As DNA, the CDR3 is TGTGCCAGCAGCCAAGGGCTAGCGGGAGGGCACACAGATACGCAGTATTTT.

This clonotype came up a few times. The J gene is TRBJ2-1, the V gene TRBV20-1; the match to TRBD1 covers 9 bases. The CDR3 is 16 residues long. V was pared by 4 bases and J by 0 bases, with 7 bases of the junction left unmatched. Germline V lookup: CDR1 DFQATT, CDR2 SNEGSKA (reference sequence). The CDR3 region is CSATALQGASYNEQFF. In DNA form, the CDR3 reads TGCAGTGCTACAGCCCTACAGGGGGCCTCCTACAATGAGCAGTTCTTC.

This clonotype came up once. The chain's CDR3 is CSAEYREDGYTF. CDR3 DNA: TGCAGCGCCGAATATAGGGAGGACGGCTACACCTTC. This chain links TRBV29-1 with TRBJ1-2; D gene ambiguous. Germline CDR1 reads SQVTM; CDR2 reads ANQGSEA. This CDR3 contains 12 residues. Trimming removed 7 bases from V and 8 bases from J, with 17 bases in between.

The CDR3 region has the DNA TGCAGTGCTACCGGCAGGGCGGGACTATCCTACAATGAGCAGTACTTC. This sequence encodes CSATGRAGLSYNEQYF. J is TRBJ2-1 and V is TRBV20-1, with 7 bases fitting TRBD2. The DNA end favors TRBJ2-7, so the J call may be wrong. CDR1 and CDR2 from the germline V gene are DFQATT and SNEGSKA (reference sequence). The CDR3 runs 16 residues.

V gene TRBV20-1 combines with J gene TRBJ2-7; D is possibly TRBD2 (6 bases). The end of the DNA fits TRBJ2-5 better, so the J call may be wrong. This CDR3 is 14 amino acids long. Germline CDR1 reads DFQATT; CDR2 reads SNEGSKA (reference sequence). The CDR3 loop reads CSARGPTSLETQYF. The CDR3 region has the DNA TGCAGTGCTAGAGGCCCCACTAGCCTAGAGACCCAGTACTTC.

The sample holds a few counts of this clonotype. V and J are TRBV5-1 and TRBJ1-5; D not certain. The CDR3 contains 14 residues. Trimming took 1 base from V and 5 from J, leaving 10 bases between them. CDR1 is SGHRS, CDR2 YFSETQ, per germline. In DNA form, the CDR3 reads TGCGCCAGCAGCTTGTCTGGGTTGGATCAGCCCCAGCATTTT. It codes for CASSLSGLDQPQHF.

This clonotype has only a few counts. The V call is TRBV28, the J call TRBJ2-1; no definite D call. This CDR3 is built from 14 residues. Germline V lookup: CDR1 MDHEN, CDR2 SYDVKM. Trimming removed 2 bases from V and 8 bases from J, with 13 bases in between. CDR3 in DNA: TGTGCCAGCAGTTTAGGCCGTGGGCAAGATGAGCAGTTCTTC. Translation gives CASSLGRGQDEQFF.

The table lists this clonotype with many counts. This chain uses TRBV28 with TRBJ2-7, with D perhaps matching TRBD2 (6 bases). Between the trimmed V and J ends, which lost 8 bases and 3 bases, there was a span of 14 bases. The CDR3 covers 13 residues. The V gene's germline CDR1 is MDHEN and CDR2 SYDVKM. CDR3 bases: TGTGCCAGCCGGCGACTAGTTGGCTACGAGCAGTACTTC. Its translation is CASRRLVGYEQYF.

This sequence joins TRBV6-2 or TRBV6-3 and TRBJ2-5; 7 bases are shared with TRBD1. CDR1 is MNHEY, CDR2 SVGEGT, per germline. J was trimmed by 4 bases and V by 10 bases; bases with no gene match: 12. The CDR3 extends over 14 amino acids. The CDR3 reads CAIGTVELRETQYF. The CDR3 DNA sequence: TGTGCCATTGGGACAGTTGAGTTGAGAGAGACCCAGTACTTC.

The V call is TRBV29-1, the J call TRBJ1-1; the D is unclear. With 4 bases removed from V and 11 bases from J, the gap between germline ends came to 14 bases. CDR1 is SQVTM and CDR2 is ANQGSEA in the germline V gene. The CDR3 extends over 11 amino acids. CDR3 sequence reads: CSVVNLKQAFF. In DNA, the CDR3 is TGCAGCGTTGTTAACCTAAAGCAGGCTTTCTTT.

The chain joins TRBV7-9 to TRBJ2-5; TRBD2 matches 14 bases. J lost 4 bases, V lost 4 bases, and 5 bases had no gene match. This CDR3 is built from 16 residues. CDR1 is SEHNR, CDR2 FQNEAQ, per germline (reference sequence). CDR3 sequence: CASSYGTSGRRETQYF. The DNA of the CDR3 is TGTGCCAGCAGCTACGGGACTAGCGGGAGACGAGAGACCCAGTACTTC. The full variable domain, its missing parts supplied by reference TRBV7-9 and TRBJ2-5, is DTGVSQNPRHKITKRGQNVTFRCDPISEHNRLYWYRQTLGQGPEFLTYFQNEAQLEKSRLLSDRFSAERPKGSFSTLEIQRTEQGDSAMYLCASSYGTSGRRETQYFGPGTRLLVL.